This T cell receptor beta chain came from a study of T-cell memory formation after mild COVID-19. Study-level points and caveats: Shrinking CD4+ clones were chiefly CM and EM; CD8+ ones were chiefly EMRA. Pre-infection memory held some responding clones, suggesting pre-existing cross-reactive T cells responded.

The germline V gene has CDR1 SGHDN and CDR2 FVKESK. V was clipped by 0 bases and J by 2 bases, with 15 bases between them. The CDR3 contains 17 residues. The authors produced TCR alpha and TCR beta cDNA libraries with sample barcodes and UMIs by 5'RACE using constant-segment primers. In TCRdb, the 5' RACE reads were re-called with MiXCR into one record per CDR3 protein. Seen here are nearly 350,000 distinct CDR3 sequences, approximately 13% observed once, and the top ten hold roughly a fifth. This clonotype was picked up a small number of times. The antigen remains unidentified. The specimen sequenced was PBMCs or a T cell subset sorted from them (not recorded which). This TCR derives from a man between 18 and 29 years old who had mild COVID-19 (a few samples of this study predate the infection). Cell type and time point are not known. This chain uses TRBV14 with TRBJ2-3; tentative D call: TRBD1 (5 bases). The chain's CDR3 is CASSQDGAGRSTDTQYF. CDR3 bases: TGTGCCAGCAGCCAAGATGGGGCCGGGCGGTCCACAGATACGCAGTATTTT.